What follows is one TCR beta chain and its context. Researchers amplified the TCR beta CDR3 regions from RNA transcripts. The HTBI primer set drove a first-round RT-PCR of the TCR CDR3. MiXCR, run by TCRdb on the multiplex PCR reads, gives a single entry per CDR3 protein. The profile shows 650,000 to 750,000 distinct CDR3 sequences, 11% to 15% of them singletons. The data originate from a study of T cells in Graves' hyperthyroidism and ophthalmopathy. The CDR3 consists of 14 residues. Trimming removed 0 bases from V and 6 bases from J, with 10 bases in between. Germline V CDR1 and CDR2: LGHDT, YNNKEL (reference sequence).

The chain is built from TRBV3-1 and TRBJ2-3; D is unresolved. The sequenced sample consisted of blood. This sequence was found in a woman aged 18-29 years with Graves' hyperthyroidism. In nucleotides, the CDR3 is TGTGCCAGCAGCCAAGATCTTTGGTTCGATACGCAGTATTTT. Translated: CASSQDLWFDTQYF.